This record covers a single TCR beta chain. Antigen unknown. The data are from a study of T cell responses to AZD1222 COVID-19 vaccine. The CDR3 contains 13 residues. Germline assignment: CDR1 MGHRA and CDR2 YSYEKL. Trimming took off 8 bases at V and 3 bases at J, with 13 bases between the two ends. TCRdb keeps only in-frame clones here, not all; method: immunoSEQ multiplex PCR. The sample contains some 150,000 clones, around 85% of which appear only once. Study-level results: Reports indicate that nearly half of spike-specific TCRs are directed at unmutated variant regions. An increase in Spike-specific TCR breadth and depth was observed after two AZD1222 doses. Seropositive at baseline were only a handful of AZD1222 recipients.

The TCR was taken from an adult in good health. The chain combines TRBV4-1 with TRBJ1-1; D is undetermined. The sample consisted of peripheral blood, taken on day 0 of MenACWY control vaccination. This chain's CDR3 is CASERALHTEAFF. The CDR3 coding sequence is TGCGCCAGCGAACGGGCCTTACACACTGAAGCTTTCTTT.